These T cell receptor beta chains were read from a single sample in a study of blood T cell repertoires in COVID-19. TCRdb's copy holds only in-frame clones and misses some; the assay was immunoSEQ multiplex PCR. The sample yields about 370,000 clones, approximately 89% seen once. The sequenced sample was peripheral blood. These receptors all stem from a woman in her twenties or thirties with COVID-19, enrolled during active disease. CDR3s include the opening cysteine and the closing phenylalanine or tryptophan. D genes are given only for firm matches. A clone size is listed for some rows: how often the clone was seen (once, few, many), or a class if it is expanded.

D gene	clone size	V gene	J gene	CDR3 DNA	CDR3 protein
.	.	TRBV7-9	TRBJ2-1	TGTGCCAGCAGCCCCACAGGAGGGGCGCATAGCTCCTACAATGAGCAGTTCTTC	CASSPTGGAHSSYNEQFF
TRBD1	few	TRBV19	TRBJ1-1	TGTGCCAGTAGTCCGGGGGGACAGGGGAACACTGAAGCTTTCTTT	CASSPGGQGNTEAFF
.	.	TRBV6-6	TRBJ1-2	TGTGCCAGCACGACAGCGCCGACTTTCTATGGCTACACCTTC	CASTTAPTFYGYTF
TRBD2	.	TRBV6-6	TRBJ2-7	TGTGCCAGCAGCCAGCGTCCGGGACTAGCGGGACTAAAGCTCTCCTACGAGCAGTACTTC	CASSQRPGLAGLKLSYEQYF
TRBD2	.	TRBV6-2/TRBV6-3	TRBJ2-5	TGTGCCAGCAGTCTGGGACTAGGCTCAGTGACCCAGTACTTC	CASSLGLGSVTQYF
.	.	TRBV10-3	TRBJ2-2	TGTGCCATAAGGGCAGGGGCGAACACCGGGGAGCTGTTTTTT	CAIRAGANTGELFF
TRBD2	.	TRBV6-5	TRBJ2-1	TGTGCCAGCAGTCCTAAAGCGGGAGGTTGGTATGAGCAGTTCTTC	CASSPKAGGWYEQFF
.	once	TRBV3-1/TRBV3-2	TRBJ2-7	TGTGCCAGCAGCCCCCCCGGCAGGGACGAGCAGTACTTC	CASSPPGRDEQYF
TRBD2	once	TRBV7-8	TRBJ2-7	TGTGCCAGCAGCTTAGTTGCTAGCGGGAGGGCCGAGCAGTACTTC	CASSLVASGRAEQYF
.	few	TRBV11-2	TRBJ2-7	TGTGCCAGCAGCCGTCTTAGATCAGGGCCCTCCTACGAGCAGTACTTC	CASSRLRSGPSYEQYF
TRBD1	.	TRBV28	TRBJ2-5	TGTGCCAGCAGTTCCTATGGGACAGTACAAGAGACCCAGTACTTC	CASSSYGTVQETQYF
TRBD2	.	TRBV5-1	TRBJ2-1	TGCGCCAGCAGCTTGGTTCCTAGCGGGAAAACCTACAATGAGCAGTTCTTC	CASSLVPSGKTYNEQFF
TRBD2	.	TRBV5-1	TRBJ2-3	TGCGCCAGCAGCTTGGCCCTTAGAGGTAGCGGGACAGATACGCAGTATTTT	CASSLALRGSGTDTQYF
.	.	TRBV28	TRBJ2-7	TGTGCCAGCAGTCTTATAGGGGGAGGGGCCGGGAACTACGAGCAGTACTTC	CASSLIGGGAGNYEQYF
.	.	TRBV6-2/TRBV6-3	TRBJ2-7	TGTGCCAGCAGTTACGCGGCAGGGCAGGGCGAGCAGTACTTC	CASSYAAGQGEQYF
.	once	TRBV3-1/TRBV3-2	TRBJ1-6	TGTGCCAGCAGCCCGCTCGGAGGGCGGTCACCCCTCCACTTT	CASSPLGGRSPLHF
TRBD1	.	TRBV7-9	TRBJ1-5	TGTGCCAGCAGCTCCGGGACAGGTGTTCAGCCCCAGCATTTT	CASSSGTGVQPQHF
TRBD2	.	TRBV5-1	TRBJ2-7	TGCGCCAGCAGCTTTCCGGGACTAGCGGGAAATTACGAGCAGTACTTC	CASSFPGLAGNYEQYF
TRBD2	.	TRBV10-1	TRBJ2-3	TGCGCCAGCAGTAACCACCCGCGACTAGCGGGGTCGGATACGCAGTATTTT	CASSNHPRLAGSDTQYF
.	.	TRBV4-3	TRBJ2-2	TGCGCCAGCAGCCCTAGTTCGAGCAGATTCGCGAACACCGGGGAGCTGTTTTTT	CASSPSSSRFANTGELFF
.	few	TRBV24-1	TRBJ2-5	TGTGCCACCGCTGATGGGGGCGCCCAGACCCAGTACTTC	CATADGGAQTQYF
.	once	TRBV4-1	TRBJ2-7	TGCGCCAGCAGCCAAGAGGGAGCAGGTGCCTACGAGCAGTACTTC	CASSQEGAGAYEQYF
TRBD2	.	TRBV9	TRBJ2-7	TGTGCCAGCAGCCCTCTAGCGGGAGGCGGCTACGAGCAGTACTTC	CASSPLAGGGYEQYF
TRBD1	.	TRBV9	TRBJ2-7	TGTGCCAGCAGCGGGACAGGATCTCTATCCGAGCAGTACTTC	CASSGTGSLSEQYF
TRBD1	once	TRBV28	TRBJ2-7	TGTGCCAGCAGTTTACCGACAGGGCCCAGAGGCGAGCAGTACTTC	CASSLPTGPRGEQYF
.	.	TRBV4-3	TRBJ1-3	TGCGCCAGCAGTCACAATAATCTCCCTGGAAACACCATATATTTT	CASSHNNLPGNTIYF
.	.	TRBV19	TRBJ1-3	TGTGCCAGTAGTATCTCCGGCGGGGACACCATATATTTT	CASSISGGDTIYF
.	.	TRBV6-5	TRBJ2-1	TGTGCCACCGAGGGACTTGGGAGCAATGAGCAGTTCTTC	CATEGLGSNEQFF
.	.	TRBV28	TRBJ2-7	TGTGCCAGCAGTTCCAGGGGTTTCGGCTCCTACGAGCAGTACTTC	CASSSRGFGSYEQYF
.	.	TRBV5-1	TRBJ2-7	TGCGCCAGCAGCTTGGGGGGCTCGAGAGAGCAGTACTTC	CASSLGGSREQYF
.	.	TRBV29-1	TRBJ1-2	TGCAGCGTTGAGGCAGGCTTTGGCTACACCTTC	CSVEAGFGYTF
TRBD2	.	TRBV9	TRBJ2-1	TGTGCCAGCAGTCCCAGGATCGGGGGACTAGCGGCAACCTACAATGAGCAGTTCTTC	CASSPRIGGLAATYNEQFF
.	.	TRBV3-1/TRBV3-2	TRBJ1-4	TGTGCCAGCAGCCAATCAACGGAGTACCGCGAAAAACTGTTTTTT	CASSQSTEYREKLFF
.	.	TRBV7-8	TRBJ2-3	TGTGCCAGCAGCTTAGCGGGAGTCGGGGGCACAGATACGCAGTATTTT	CASSLAGVGGTDTQYF
.	.	TRBV18	TRBJ2-7	TGTGCCAGCTCCTCAGCGACTAGTGGGGTTTACGAGCAGTACTTC	CASSSATSGVYEQYF
.	.	TRBV6-6	TRBJ2-7	TGTGCCAGCAGCAACAGAGGGCCCTACGAGCAGTACTTC	CASSNRGPYEQYF
TRBD1	.	TRBV30	TRBJ1-2	TGTGCCCGCCTGGCGGGGGACAGGGGGAGTTATGGCTACACCTTC	CARLAGDRGSYGYTF
TRBD2	.	TRBV2	TRBJ2-3	TGTGCCAGCAGCGGAGGGACTAGCGGGAGGTTGGGAAGTGATACGCAGTATTTT	CASSGGTSGRLGSDTQYF
TRBD1	.	TRBV5-5	TRBJ2-2	TGTGCCAGCAGCGTGACAGGGGATGACGGGGAGCTGTTTTTT	CASSVTGDDGELFF
TRBD2	.	TRBV9	TRBJ2-1	TGTGCCAGCAGCGTAGCTGTCAGCGGGATTCACAATGAGCAGTTCTTC	CASSVAVSGIHNEQFF
.	.	TRBV10-3	TRBJ1-5	TGTGCCATCAGTGATGAGGGGAGGGGTCAGCCCCAGCATTTT	CAISDEGRGQPQHF
TRBD2	.	TRBV4-1	TRBJ2-3	TGCGCCAGCAGCCAGAGGCCGGGACTAGCTGCTAGCACAGATACGCAGTATTTT	CASSQRPGLAASTDTQYF
TRBD2	.	TRBV7-2	TRBJ2-1	TGTGCCAGCAGCTTAGTGGCTAGCGGGAGCTATGAGCAGTTCTTC	CASSLVASGSYEQFF
.	once	TRBV18	TRBJ1-3	TGTGCCAGCTCACCCGGCGCGGTTGGAAACACCATATATTTT	CASSPGAVGNTIYF
TRBD2	.	TRBV5-4	TRBJ2-1	TGTGCCAGCAGCTTGACTAGCGGGACTTCGAATGAGCAGTTCTTC	CASSLTSGTSNEQFF
TRBD1	.	TRBV30	TRBJ2-1	TGTGCCCGGGGACAGGCTCTTGGCAATGAGCAGTTCTTC	CARGQALGNEQFF
TRBD1	.	TRBV2	TRBJ2-1	TGTGCCAGCGGGCGGGACAGGGGCTATGAGCAGTTCTTC	CASGRDRGYEQFF
.	few	TRBV7-2	TRBJ2-7	TGTGCCAGCAGCCTGACAGGTAGCTCCTACGAGCAGTACTTC	CASSLTGSSYEQYF
.	once	TRBV6-6	TRBJ2-7	TGTGCCAGCAGCCGAGGACTCGGCTACGAGCAGTACTTC	CASSRGLGYEQYF
.	few	TRBV11-2	TRBJ2-1	TGTGCCAGCAGCTTTTGGACAGATGAGCAGTTCTTC	CASSFWTDEQFF
.	.	TRBV3-1/TRBV3-2	TRBJ2-7	TGTGCCAGCAGCCAAAACACTCCAGGGGAGCAGTACTTC	CASSQNTPGEQYF
TRBD1	.	TRBV5-4	TRBJ1-6	TGTGCCAGCAGCTTACCTCCGGGACAGGGTAATTCACCCCTCCACTTT	CASSLPPGQGNSPLHF